This entry lists 5 T cell receptor beta chains sequenced from one sample in a study of T cell repertoires in cytomegalovirus infection. TCRdb itself ran the reads through MiXCR, one entry per CDR3 protein. The data show about 140,000 distinct CDR3 sequences, about 6.3% seen once. The sequenced sample was PBMCs. The receptors derive from a human donor in good health (CMV status not recorded). Some clones in this sample may be carry-over from other donors' samples.

This clonotype was seen a single time. V and J are TRBV20-1 and TRBJ1-5; TRBD1 aligns across 8 bases. CDR1 DFQATT and CDR2 SNEGSKA come from the germline V gene (reference sequence). This CDR3 spans 16 amino acids. The V segment lost 6 bases and the J segment 4 bases; nucleotides outside the gene matches: 14. The CDR3 DNA reads TGCAGTGCATCGCGGACAGGGCTGGACCGTAATCAGCCCCAGCATTTT. Protein: CSASRTGLDRNQPQHF.

This clonotype was detected only once. Just one base apart from a much larger clone, this may be a read error. The genes are TRBV5-6 and TRBJ2-4; tentative D call: TRBD2 (6 bases). Germline values: CDR1 SGHDT, CDR2 YYEEEE. The CDR3 sequence is 13 residues long. The chain's CDR3 is CPSSLEGENIQYF. CDR3 DNA sequence: TGTCCCAGCAGCTTGGAGGGCGAAAACATTCAGTACTTC.

This clonotype was seen at least ten times. The chain joins TRBV7-2 to TRBJ1-6; a weak D match, TRBD1 (5 bases). Germline V CDR1 and CDR2: SGHTA, FQGNSA. Trimming took off 7 bases at V and 10 bases at J, with 17 bases between the two ends. CDR3 size: 14 residues. The CDR3 coding sequence is TGTGCCAGCAACGCAGGGAGAGAGGAATCACCCCTCCACTTT. It translates to CASNAGREESPLHF.

This clonotype was picked up a small number of times. The chain combines TRBV2 with TRBJ2-4; D is ambiguous. CDR1 and CDR2 (germline): SNHLY, FYNNEI. V gave up 1 base and J gave up 3 bases, with 7 bases separating them. This CDR3 contains 14 residues. CDR3 amino acids: CASSEGDYKNIQYF. CDR3 bases: TGTGCCAGCAGTGAAGGAGATTACAAAAACATTCAGTACTTC.

This clonotype showed up just a few times. V and J are TRBV29-1 and TRBJ2-6; D possibly matches TRBD1 or TRBD2 (6 bases each). The CDR3 runs to 17 residues. Trimming left V 1 base short and J 0 bases short, with 13 bases between. The germline V gene encodes CDR1 SQVTM and CDR2 ANQGSEA. The CDR3 coding sequence is TGCAGCGTTGAAGCTAGGGGGACTCACTCTGGGGCCAACGTCCTGACTTTC. This gives the protein CSVEARGTHSGANVLTF.